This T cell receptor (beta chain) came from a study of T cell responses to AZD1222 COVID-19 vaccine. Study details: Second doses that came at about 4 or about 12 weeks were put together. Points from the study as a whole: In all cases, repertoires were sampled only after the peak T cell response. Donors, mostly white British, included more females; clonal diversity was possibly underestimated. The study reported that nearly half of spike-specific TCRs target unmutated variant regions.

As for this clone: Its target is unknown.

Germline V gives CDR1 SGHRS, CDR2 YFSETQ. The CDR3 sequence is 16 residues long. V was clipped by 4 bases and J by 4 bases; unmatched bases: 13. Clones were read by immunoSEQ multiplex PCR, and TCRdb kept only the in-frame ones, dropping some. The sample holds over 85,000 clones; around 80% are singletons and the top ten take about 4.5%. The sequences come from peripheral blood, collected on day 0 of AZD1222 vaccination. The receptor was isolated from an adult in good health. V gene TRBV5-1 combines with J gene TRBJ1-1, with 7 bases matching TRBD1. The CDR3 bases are TGCGCCAGCAGCGCGGCCCCAGACAGGGTAACCACTGAAGCTTTCTTT. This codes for CASSAAPDRVTTEAFF. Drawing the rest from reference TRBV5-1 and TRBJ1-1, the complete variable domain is KAGVTQTPRYLIKTRGQQVTLSCSPISGHRSVSWYQQTPGQGLQFLFEYFSETQRNKGNFPGRFSGRQFSNSRSEMNVSTLELGDSALYLCASSAAPDRVTTEAFFGQGTRLTVV.